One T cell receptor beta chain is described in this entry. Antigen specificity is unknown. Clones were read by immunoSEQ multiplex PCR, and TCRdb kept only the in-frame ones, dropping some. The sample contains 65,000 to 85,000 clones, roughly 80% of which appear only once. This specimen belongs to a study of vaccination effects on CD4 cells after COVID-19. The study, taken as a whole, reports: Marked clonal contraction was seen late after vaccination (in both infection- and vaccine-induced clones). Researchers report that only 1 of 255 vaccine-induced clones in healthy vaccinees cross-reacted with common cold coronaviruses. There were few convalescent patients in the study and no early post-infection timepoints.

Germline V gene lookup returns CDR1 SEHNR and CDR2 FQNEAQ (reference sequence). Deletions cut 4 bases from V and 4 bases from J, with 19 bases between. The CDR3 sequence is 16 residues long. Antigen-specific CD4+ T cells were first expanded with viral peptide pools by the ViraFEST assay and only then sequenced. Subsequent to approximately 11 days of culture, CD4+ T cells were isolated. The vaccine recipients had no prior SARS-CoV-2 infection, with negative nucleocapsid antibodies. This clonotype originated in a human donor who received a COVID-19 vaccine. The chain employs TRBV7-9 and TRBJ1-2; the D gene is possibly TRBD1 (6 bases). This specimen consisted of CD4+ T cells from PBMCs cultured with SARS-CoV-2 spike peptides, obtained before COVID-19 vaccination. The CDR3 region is CASSWTPRGRAYGYTF. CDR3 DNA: TGTGCCAGCAGCTGGACACCCAGGGGTCGGGCCTATGGCTACACCTTC. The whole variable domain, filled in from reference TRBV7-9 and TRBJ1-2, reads DTGVSQNPRHKITKRGQNVTFRCDPISEHNRLYWYRQTLGQGPEFLTYFQNEAQLEKSRLLSDRFSAERPKGSFSTLEIQRTEQGDSAMYLCASSWTPRGRAYGYTFGSGTRLTVV.